Below are 19 T cell receptor beta chains sequenced from a single sample in a study of T cells after yellow fever vaccination. In TCRdb, the 5' RACE reads were re-called with MiXCR into one record per CDR3 protein. Among just under 600,000 distinct CDR3 sequences listed, roughly 12% were seen once. Sample: PBMCs, taken on the day of the yellow fever booster vaccination. The receptors here all came from a man under 40 who received the YFV17D yellow fever vaccine.

The chain couples TRBV6-1 to TRBJ2-1; 11 positions agree with TRBD2. The V gene end was trimmed by 7 bases and the J gene end by 7 bases; junction bases not matched to a gene: 12. Germline V gene sequence: CDR1 MNHNS, CDR2 SASEGT. The CDR3 has 16 amino acids. CDR3 loop: CASTLNLAGGQNEQFF. CDR3 DNA: TGTGCCAGCACCCTGAACTTAGCGGGAGGGCAAAATGAGCAGTTCTTC.

The chain carries TRBV6-1 and TRBJ2-2; perhaps TRBD1 as D (6 bases). Trimming took 6 bases from V and 2 from J, leaving 7 bases between them. This CDR3 is 13 amino acids long. Germline CDR1 MNHNS, CDR2 SASEGT. The chain's CDR3 is CASRQGNTGELFF. The CDR3 region has the DNA TGTGCCAGCAGACAGGGTAACACCGGGGAGCTGTTTTTT.

The rearrangement uses TRBV6-1 and TRBJ2-1, with TRBD2 identical over 12 bases. Unmatched junction bases numbered 11, after V lost 6 bases and J lost 5 bases. There are 17 residues in the CDR3. The germline V gene has CDR1 MNHNS and CDR2 SASEGT. CDR3 amino acids: CASSSSGRAVIDNEQFF. For the CDR3, the DNA is TGTGCCAGCAGCTCTAGCGGGAGGGCCGTGATTGACAATGAGCAGTTCTTC.

This clonotype was counted only a few times. This chain uses TRBV7-6 with TRBJ2-7, with D perhaps given as TRBD1 or TRBD2 (5 bases each). Trimming stripped 1 base from V and 3 bases from J, with 13 bases between. CDR1 is SGHVS, CDR2 FNYEAQ, per germline. This CDR3 has 15 residues. As DNA, the CDR3 is TGTGCCAGCAGCTTAGGGGGGTCGGCAGTCTACGAGCAGTACTTC. Residues: CASSLGGSAVYEQYF.

In its sample, this clonotype was seen many times. The V call is TRBV20-1, the J call TRBJ1-6; D is ambiguous. The CDR3 length is 15 residues. Per germline, CDR1 DFQATT and CDR2 SNEGSKA (reference sequence). Between the trimmed V and J ends, which lost 6 bases and 9 bases, there was a span of 21 bases. CDR3 DNA: TGCAGTGCCCCCGGTGGTGGGCTGTTGGGTTCACCCCTCCACTTT. This gives the protein CSAPGGGLLGSPLHF.

This clonotype was detected only a few times. The chain combines TRBV5-1 with TRBJ2-7; D is undetermined. Looked up from germline, CDR1 is SGHRS and CDR2 is YFSETQ. V was trimmed by 4 bases and J by 3 bases, leaving 20 bases between them. The CDR3 is made up of 16 amino acids. For the CDR3, the DNA is TGCGCCAGCAGCAAAAATTTACCGGGCCAGAACTACGAGCAGTACTTC. Amino acid sequence: CASSKNLPGQNYEQYF.

In this sample, this clonotype turned up a few times. The chain combines TRBV7-9 with TRBJ2-1; D possibly matches TRBD1 or TRBD2 (7 bases each). Between the trimmed V and J ends, which lost 1 base and 3 bases, there was a span of 13 bases. This CDR3 region has 16 residues. In germline, CDR1 is SEHNR, CDR2 FQNEAQ (reference sequence). The CDR3 here is CASSLGQGGYYNEQFF. The CDR3 bases are TGTGCCAGCAGCTTAGGCCAGGGGGGGTACTACAATGAGCAGTTCTTC.

In this sample, this clonotype turned up many times. V usage is TRBV7-3 and J usage is TRBJ2-5; 11 bases fit TRBD1. The germline gives CDR1 SGHTA, CDR2 FQGTGA. This CDR3 region has 15 residues. V gave up 5 bases and J gave up 5 bases; unmatched junction bases: 7. The CDR3 DNA sequence: TGTGCCAGCAGCCCGACCGGGACAGGGGGGGAGACCCAGTACTTC. Translated, it gives CASSPTGTGGETQYF.

This clonotype was counted at least ten times. This chain links TRBV5-1 with TRBJ1-3; maybe TRBD1 (5 bases). The CDR3 is 15 amino acids. V was shortened by 0 bases and J by 0 bases, with 7 bases between the two germline ends. CDR1 is SGHRS, CDR2 YFSETQ, per germline. CDR3 DNA sequence: TGCGCCAGCAGCTTGGGACAGAGCTCTGGAAACACCATATATTTT. It is translated as CASSLGQSSGNTIYF. The full variable domain, rest sourced from reference TRBV5-1 and TRBJ1-3, is KAGVTQTPRYLIKTRGQQVTLSCSPISGHRSVSWYQQTPGQGLQFLFEYFSETQRNKGNFPGRFSGRQFSNSRSEMNVSTLELGDSALYLCASSLGQSSGNTIYFGEGSWLTVV.

J is TRBJ2-5 and V is TRBV3-1; 10 bases map to TRBD2. This CDR3 contains 16 residues. V lost 0 bases and J lost 3; bases outside the gene matches: 4. Germline lookup yields CDR1 LGHDT and CDR2 YNNKEL (reference sequence). CDR3 coding DNA: TGTGCCAGCAGCCAAGAGGTTACTAGCGGGAAAGAGACCCAGTACTTC. Protein product: CASSQEVTSGKETQYF.

At least ten counts were recorded for this clonotype. The chain joins TRBV7-2 to TRBJ2-3, with D possibly TRBD2 on 6 matching bases. The ends were cut back, 5 bases at V and 5 bases at J, with 14 bases in the middle. CDR3 length: 14 amino acids. Germline V gene sequence: CDR1 SGHTA, CDR2 FQGNSA. The CDR3 reads CASSARSGGDTQYF. The CDR3 DNA reads TGTGCCAGCAGCGCCCGGTCCGGGGGAGATACGCAGTATTTT.

This clonotype was seen a few times. The chain uses TRBV29-1 and TRBJ2-1, with D perhaps matching TRBD1 (5 bases). Germline CDR1 reads SQVTM; CDR2 reads ANQGSEA. CDR3 size: 11 residues. V gave up 0 bases and J gave up 12 bases, with 9 bases separating them. CDR3 residues: CSVEDLRGQFF. For the CDR3, the DNA is TGCAGCGTTGAAGATCTTAGGGGGCAGTTCTTC.

This clonotype has a handful of counts. J is TRBJ1-2 and V is TRBV5-6, with TRBD1 identical over 10 bases. CDR3 length: 16 amino acids. The germline V gene has CDR1 SGHDT and CDR2 YYEEEE. Trimming at V came to 4 bases and at J to 4 bases, leaving 10 bases not matched to a gene. Here the CDR3 DNA reads TGTGCCAGCAGCCCAGGACAGGGGGGAGTATTCTATGGCTACACCTTC. Its protein is CASSPGQGGVFYGYTF.

Comments on this clonotype: Given a much more abundant clone one base away, this may be a read error. The rearrangement joins TRBV15 to TRBJ2-7; D gene ambiguous. Looked up from germline, CDR1 is LNHNV and CDR2 is YYDKDF (reference sequence). CDR3 length: 12 amino acids. CDR3: CATIRDLYEQYF. In DNA form, the CDR3 reads TGTGCCACCATCAGAGATCTCTACGAGCAGTACTTC.

In this sample, this clonotype turned up a few times. The rearrangement joins TRBV28 to TRBJ2-7; 7 bases align to TRBD1. CDR1 and CDR2 from the germline V gene are MDHEN and SYDVKM. This CDR3 has 11 residues. The V and J ends lost 5 bases and 12 bases, in that order; junction bases with no gene match: 7. This chain's CDR3 is CASSTRQGTYF. The CDR3 DNA reads TGTGCCAGCAGTACCAGACAGGGTACGTACTTC.

V and J are TRBV20-1 and TRBJ1-6; TRBD1 matches at 10 bases. Germline CDR1 is DFQATT and CDR2 is SNEGSKA (reference sequence). The CDR3 sequence is 13 residues long. V was pared by 5 bases and J by 10 bases, with 5 bases of the junction left unmatched. CDR3 amino acids: CSASRDRGSPLHF. The CDR3 bases are TGCAGTGCTTCCCGGGACAGGGGATCACCCCTCCACTTT.

This clonotype was seen ten or more times. The chain links TRBV20-1 to TRBJ1-2; perhaps TRBD1 as D (5 bases). V was pared by 3 bases and J by 5 bases, with 10 bases between. The CDR3 loop spans 12 amino acids. The V gene's germline CDR1 is DFQATT and CDR2 SNEGSKA (reference sequence). The CDR3 sequence: CSASGGYYGYTF. DNA of the CDR3: TGCAGTGCTAGTGGGGGGTATTATGGCTACACCTTC.

This clonotype has a count of ten or more. A read error may produce the germline difference seen at one junction end. The gene calls are TRBV7-2 and TRBJ2-5; D is unclear. This CDR3 region has 13 residues. Germline V lookup: CDR1 SGHTA, CDR2 FQGNSA. CDR3 DNA sequence: TGTGCTAGCAGCTTACGAGTTCAAGAGACCCAGTACTTC. It translates to CASSLRVQETQYF.

The table lists this clonotype with a few counts. The chain recombines TRBV11-2 with TRBJ2-5; D remains unclear. Per the germline V gene, CDR1 is SGHAT and CDR2 is FQNNGV. The CDR3 loop spans 13 amino acids. Trimming cost V 3 bases and J 5 bases, with 10 bases left between them. CDR3 coding DNA: TGTGCCAGCAGCTTTCTGATAGGGGAGACCCAGTACTTC. Protein: CASSFLIGETQYF.